These 14 T cell receptor beta chains originate from one sample sequenced in a study of post-analysis software for immune sequencing data. The antigens of these receptors remain unknown. The library was made from cDNA and included unique molecular identifiers. TCRdb reprocessed the PCR reads with MiXCR, giving one entry per CDR3 protein. The sample shows 350,000 to 500,000 distinct CDR3 sequences, approximately 37% of them seen only once. Study-wide results and caveats: Elevated frequency relative to controls characterized four or five TRBV segments in patients, TRBV5-6, TRBV5-1 and TRBV20-1 among them.

Sequenced material: blood. The receptors were gathered from a girl aged 2 to 10 with multiple sclerosis.

This clonotype was picked up one time. V and J are TRBV3-1 and TRBJ2-1; D is unclear. V lost 3 bases, J lost 2 bases, and 5 bases lay in between. CDR1 and CDR2 (germline): LGHDT, YNNKEL (reference sequence). The length of the CDR3 is 13 residues. As DNA, the CDR3 is TGTGCCAGCAGCCAGGCCACCTACAATGAGCAGTTCTTC. This gives the protein CASSQATYNEQFF.

This clonotype was counted between two and nine times. V usage is TRBV9 and J usage is TRBJ2-7; D not certain. V was cut by 4 bases and J by 5 bases, with 19 bases left in between. Germline V gene lookup returns CDR1 SGDLS and CDR2 YYNGEE. This CDR3 comprises 15 residues. The chain's CDR3 is CASSPVVAGSNEQYF. The CDR3 region has the DNA TGTGCCAGCAGCCCGGTTGTAGCAGGTTCTAACGAGCAGTACTTC.

The CDR3 loop reads CASSSRTGEETQYF. The DNA for the CDR3 is TGTGCCAGCAGCTCGCGGACAGGGGAAGAGACCCAGTACTTC. This chain joins TRBV11-2 and TRBJ2-5, with TRBD1 identical over 9 bases. CDR3 size: 14 residues. Germline values: CDR1 SGHAT, CDR2 FQNNGV. The trim removed 4 bases at V and 3 bases at J, leaving 3 bases unmatched.

The J gene is TRBJ1-3, the V gene TRBV12-3 or TRBV12-4; D possibly corresponds to TRBD1 (5 bases). V was clipped by 7 bases and J by 2 bases, with 18 bases between them. This CDR3 has 16 residues. The CDR3 DNA reads TGTGCCAGCAACCCCTCTTCTTGGGGGGCTGGAAACACCATATATTTT. It is translated as CASNPSSWGAGNTIYF.

The CDR3 coding sequence is TGTGCCAGCAGCTTCTCCTCCGCGGGAGGGGCAGATACGCAGTATTTT. Its translation is CASSFSSAGGADTQYF. This chain connects TRBV7-2 to TRBJ2-3, with 9 bases fitting TRBD2. The CDR3 totals 16 residues. Germline CDR1 reads SGHTA; CDR2 reads FQGNSA. The V segment lost 3 bases and the J segment 4 bases; nucleotides outside the gene matches: 8.

V gene TRBV5-1 combines with J gene TRBJ2-1, with a possible D match to TRBD2 (5 bases). The CDR3 runs 15 residues. V lost 2 bases to trimming and J lost 6 bases, with 15 bases between them. Germline V gives CDR1 SGHRS, CDR2 YFSETQ. Here the CDR3 DNA reads TGCGCCAGCAGCTTTGCTGGCGGGTCCGCCAATGAGCAGTTCTTC. It encodes CASSFAGGSANEQFF.

The chain is built from TRBV4-3 and TRBJ2-5; 10 bases match TRBD2. J was trimmed by 1 base and V by 3 bases; bases with no gene match: 8. The CDR3 totals 17 residues. From germline, CDR1 is LGHNA and CDR2 YSLEER. This CDR3 reads CASSQDSAGGPQETQYF. Here the CDR3 DNA reads TGCGCCAGCAGCCAGGACTCAGCGGGAGGGCCCCAAGAGACCCAGTACTTC.

The chain links TRBV6-5 to TRBJ2-1; 7 positions match TRBD1. The ends lost 2 bases at V and 7 bases at J; junction bases unmatched: 5. There are 14 residues in the CDR3. From germline, CDR1 is MNHEY and CDR2 SVGAGI. The CDR3 sequence: CASSYVNRGNEQFF. For the CDR3, the DNA is TGTGCCAGCAGTTACGTGAACAGGGGTAATGAGCAGTTCTTC.

This chain uses TRBV20-1 with TRBJ2-3, with D maybe TRBD2 (7 bases). Trimming took off 4 bases at V and 0 bases at J, with 17 bases between the two ends. From germline, CDR1 is DFQATT and CDR2 SNEGSKA (reference sequence). The CDR3 loop spans 16 amino acids. As DNA, the CDR3 is TGCAGTGCTAAGGGGGGGGTATTAACTAGCACAGATACGCAGTATTTT. Its translation is CSAKGGVLTSTDTQYF.

V usage is TRBV6-2 or TRBV6-3 and J usage is TRBJ2-7; 9 bases map to TRBD2. The V gene's germline CDR1 is MNHEY and CDR2 SVGEGT. V shed 6 bases, J shed 2 bases, and the junction held 2 bases outside the gene matches. This CDR3 region has 13 residues. As DNA, the CDR3 is TGTGCCAGCAGCGTAGCGGGAGCCTACGAGCAGTACTTC. It encodes CASSVAGAYEQYF.

This clonotype was counted only a few times. This sequence joins TRBV28 and TRBJ2-7, with D possibly being TRBD1 (5 bases). V was clipped by 2 bases and J by 10 bases, with 12 bases between them. This CDR3 is built from 12 residues. CDR1 MDHEN and CDR2 SYDVKM come from the germline V gene. This CDR3 is CASSLQGRIQYF. CDR3 DNA: TGTGCCAGCAGTTTACAGGGAAGGATTCAGTACTTC.

The rearrangement uses TRBV20-1 and TRBJ1-5; D is uncertain. The CDR3 sequence is 15 residues long. Trimming stripped 0 bases from V and 0 bases from J, with 9 bases between. Germline values: CDR1 DFQATT, CDR2 SNEGSKA (reference sequence). CDR3 region: CSARDGGHSNQPQHF. The CDR3 nucleotides read TGCAGTGCTAGAGATGGAGGGCATAGCAATCAGCCCCAGCATTTT.

The rearrangement links TRBV2 to TRBJ1-1; 8 bases map to TRBD1. Trimming cost V 6 bases and J 5 bases; bases outside gene matches: 5. The germline V gene has CDR1 SNHLY and CDR2 FYNNEI. CDR3 size: 13 residues. In DNA, the CDR3 is TGTGCCAGCAGCACTTACAGGGGGACTGAAGCTTTCTTT. The encoded protein is CASSTYRGTEAFF.

The chain employs TRBV7-3 and TRBJ2-3; D gene uncertain. The CDR3 is 15 amino acids. Per the germline V gene, CDR1 is SGHTA and CDR2 is FQGTGA. The V gene lost 1 base and the J gene lost 3 bases, with 11 bases spanning the gap. CDR3 bases: TGTGCCAGCAGCTTAATGTTGGGCAGTACAGATACGCAGTATTTT. Its translation is CASSLMLGSTDTQYF.